Reported below is one TCR beta chain. CDR1 is SGHTA, CDR2 FQGNSA, per germline. V lost 10 bases, J lost 2 bases, and 21 bases lay in between. This CDR3 spans 15 amino acids. This sample is drawn from a study of beta chain features in type 1 diabetes. Of the isolated RNA, all was reverse transcribed, and so the sequenced material was expressed TCRB transcripts. The assay was immunoSEQ multiplex PCR, and TCRdb's table has in-frame clones only and misses some. The repertoire holds under 550,000 clones, with roughly an eighth as singletons. The material sequenced was naive CD4+ T cells from blood. The sequence was collected from a woman between 18 and 30 years old in good health. V usage is TRBV7-2 and J usage is TRBJ2-7; maybe TRBD2 (6 bases). This CDR3 reads CATRDAGLATYEQYF. For the CDR3, the DNA is TGTGCCACTCGAGACGCCGGGCTAGCGACCTACGAGCAGTACTTC.